This T cell receptor (beta chain) was recorded in a study of Tregs in tolerant kidney transplant recipients. Across the whole study: The nonmyeloablative bone marrow transplants came from related graft donors, with transient mixed chimerism.

Unstimulated regulatory T cells (CD4+CD25+CD127-), CD4+CD25- non-regulatory cells, CD4 and CD8 cells were FACS-sorted from thawed PBMCs. Thawed PBMCs were rested overnight at 37°C with approximately 200 IU/ml IL-2 before regulatory T cell sorting. Trimming pared 5 bases from V and 6 bases from J, leaving 11 bases between. Looked up from germline, CDR1 is MDHEN and CDR2 is SYDVKM. The CDR3 length is 13 residues. TCRdb's copy holds only in-frame clones and misses some; the assay was immunoSEQ multiplex PCR. The sample records around 85,000 clones, about 91% being singletons. This clonotype was obtained from a human donor who received a combined kidney and bone marrow transplant. Here the sequenced sample was Tregs from blood, taken before the transplant. This rearrangement joins TRBV28 to TRBJ1-5, with a tentative D call TRBD1 (5 bases). In nucleotides, the CDR3 is TGTGCCAGCAGTGTATTTCAGGGTCAGCCCCAGCATTTT. Translating gives CASSVFQGQPQHF. The whole variable domain, filled in from reference TRBV28 and TRBJ1-5, reads DVKVTQSSRYLVKRTGEKVFLECVQDMDHENMFWYRQDPGLGLRLIYFSYDVKMKEKGDIPEGYSVSREKKERFSLILESASTNQTSMYLCASSVFQGQPQHFGDGTRLSIL.